The entry below describes one TCR beta chain. This entry comes from a study of blood T cell repertoires in COVID-19. The method was immunoSEQ multiplex PCR; TCRdb's version includes in-frame clones alone and lacks a portion of them. The repertoire consists of about 200,000 clones, with roughly 84% occurring once and the leading ten covering roughly a sixth. Trimming took 7 bases from V and 3 from J, leaving 18 bases between them. Germline V CDR1 and CDR2: LNHNV, YYDKDF (reference sequence). The length of the CDR3 is 15 residues. The chain recombines TRBV15 with TRBJ2-5, with D unresolved. This clonotype was obtained from a man aged 50-59 years with COVID-19, enrolled during active disease. What was sequenced was peripheral blood. CDR3 in amino acids: CATIPRRGYEETQYF. CDR3 bases: TGTGCCACCATTCCGCGCCGCGGATACGAAGAGACCCAGTACTTC.